This T cell receptor beta chain was sequenced in a study of CD8+ T cells in alopecia areata. Study findings and constraints: There were also resident alphabeta T cells of normal skin sequenced in scalp samples. Scalp clonality, together with expanded CD8+ clones among the top 100, fell significantly with tofacitinib. Alopecia totalis/universalis scalp especially showed more expanded CD8+ clones than normal scalp.

Germline V gene data show CDR1 as DFQATT and CDR2 as SNEGSKA (reference sequence). There are 10 residues in the CDR3. Between the trimmed V and J ends, which lost 3 bases and 4 bases, there was a span of 2 bases. A note on this clone: Its antigen is undetermined.

Treatment of the sample: oral pan-JAK inhibitor, 5-10 mg twice daily. Sequencing used cDNA as its template, made by extracting RNA and reverse transcribing it. Assay used: immunoSEQ multiplex PCR; TCRdb lists only in-frame clones, some missing. The sample yields 150,000 to 200,000 clones, approximately 57% seen once. The sequence was obtained from a human donor with alopecia areata. The sequencing here drew on CD4+ T cells sorted from blood, taken at week 24, from a patient treated with tofacitinib. This chain uses TRBV20-1 with TRBJ2-3; unclear D gene. The CDR3 loop is CSARSDTQYF. The CDR3 region has the DNA TGCAGTGCTAGGTCAGATACGCAGTATTTT.